This TCR beta chain comes out of a study of blood T cell repertoires in COVID-19 (dated by TCRdb to 2018 to 2021). For the wider study: Samples from collaborators originated in the United States, Italy and Spain and spanned both the acute and convalescent phases of COVID-19. Sample metadata almost always included a de-identified subject ID, COVID-19 status, age in years and sex. Where HLA class I and class II types were available, the types were taken from metadata supplied by the sample provider, not from assay-based typing. The samples were drawn from the first 160 participants of the ongoing ImmuneRACE study and from 1,254 subjects provided by 6 global collaborators. The prospective study material was composed of cDNA or gDNA derived from T cells, B-cell-depleted T cells, or PBMCs. The dataset comprised deeply sampled blood TCRbeta repertoires from subjects exposed to, actively infected with, or recovered from COVID-19. The repertoires were made available in a free public database intended to serve as a resource for research on the immune response to SARS-CoV-2. Study-wide conclusions, independent of this receptor: The amount of clinical and demographic metadata varied by source and participant and was provided uncurated.

Spanning cysteine to phenylalanine, the CDR3 consists of 18 amino acids. Only the CDR3 DNA stays, 54 bases, in frame from base 1. The germline V gene supplies CDR1 LGHNA and CDR2 YSLEER. The germline V and J ends show losses of 0 bases and 4 bases respectively, and no gene match explains 12 bases of the junction. TCRbeta CDR3 regions were amplified from genomic DNA by means of the immunoSEQ Assay, a bias-controlled multiplex PCR. For the original study's pipeline: Nucleated cell counts per sample were estimated from amplification of reference gene primers within the assay. To quantify the absolute abundance of each unique TCRbeta CDR3 rearrangement, sequence reads were collapsed and filtered. Productive Simpson clonality was computed per sample as the square root of Simpson's diversity index over productive rearrangements. This immuneACCESS table, as held by TCRdb, lists in-frame sequences with V and J called but not all clones. Of the missing ones, under half trace to an unresolved V gene in checked studies; the others have no known cause. V, J and clone size were drawn from that table, and D and trimming were deduced from the DNA. The sample includes approximately 210,000 clones, with 82% observed a single time. The ten largest clones represent approximately 10% of the sample.

Regarding this clone: Its antigen specificity is not known. Nothing much larger sits one base from this clone, and base qualities are not available.

Enrolling through a virtual design, the prospective study's participants ranged in age from roughly 18 to 90 years and lived across roughly 24 United States geographic areas. To assign participants to cohorts, the prospective study relied on clinical history that participants themselves reported in a screening survey and a study questionnaire. Recovered participants in ImmuneRACE Cohort 3 were defined by two consecutive negative NP/OP PCR tests, clearance by a healthcare professional, or resolution of symptoms. In the prospective study, whole blood, serum and a nasopharyngeal or oropharyngeal swab were collected from each participant by mobile phlebotomists. Prospective study participants could optionally give additional blood draws and questionnaires over an approximately two-month period. Prospective study blood samples were shipped either frozen or at room temperature before DNA extraction.

This sequence was found in a middle-aged man who had recovered from COVID-19. The sequencing sample was made of PBMCs or T cells enriched from blood (not recorded which). The chain joins TRBV4-3 to TRBJ1-1, with TRBD1 matching 9 junction bases. The nucleotide sequence is TGCGCCAGCAGCCAAGATCAGGGATACAGGGGGCTCGGCACTGAAGCTTTCTTT. It is translated as CASSQDQGYRGLGTEAFF.